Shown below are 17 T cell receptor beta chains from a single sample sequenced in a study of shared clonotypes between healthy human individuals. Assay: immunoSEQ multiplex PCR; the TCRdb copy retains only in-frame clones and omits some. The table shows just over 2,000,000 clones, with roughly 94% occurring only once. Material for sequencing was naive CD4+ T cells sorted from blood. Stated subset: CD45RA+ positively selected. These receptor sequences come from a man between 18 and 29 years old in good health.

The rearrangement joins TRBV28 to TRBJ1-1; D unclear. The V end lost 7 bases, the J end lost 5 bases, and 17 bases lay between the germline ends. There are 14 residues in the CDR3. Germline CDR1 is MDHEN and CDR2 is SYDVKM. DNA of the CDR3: TGTGCCAGCACCCCCATCTCAATCGGAACTGAAGCTTTCTTT. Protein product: CASTPISIGTEAFF.

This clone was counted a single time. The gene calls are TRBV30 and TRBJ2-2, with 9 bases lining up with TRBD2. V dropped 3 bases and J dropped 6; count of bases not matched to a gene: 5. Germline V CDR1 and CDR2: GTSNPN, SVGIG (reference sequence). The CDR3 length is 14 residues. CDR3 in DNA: TGTGCCTGGAGGGTGGCGGGAGGGTCCGGGGAGCTGTTTTTT. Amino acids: CAWRVAGGSGELFF.

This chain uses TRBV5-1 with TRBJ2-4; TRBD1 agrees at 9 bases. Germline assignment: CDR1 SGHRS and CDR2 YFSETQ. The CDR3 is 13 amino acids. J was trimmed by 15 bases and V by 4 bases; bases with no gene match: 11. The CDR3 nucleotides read TGCGCCAGCAGCCCGGGACAGGGTAAAAAGTGGTACTTC. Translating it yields CASSPGQGKKWYF. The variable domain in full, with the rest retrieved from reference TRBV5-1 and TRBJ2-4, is KAGVTQTPRYLIKTRGQQVTLSCSPISGHRSVSWYQQTPGQGLQFLFEYFSETQRNKGNFPGRFSGRQFSNSRSEMNVSTLELGDSALYLCASSPGQGKKWYFGAGTRLSVL.

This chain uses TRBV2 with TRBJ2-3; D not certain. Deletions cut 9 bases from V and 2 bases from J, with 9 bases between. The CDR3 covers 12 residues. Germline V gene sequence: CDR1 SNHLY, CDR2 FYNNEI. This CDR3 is CARDNLTDTQYF. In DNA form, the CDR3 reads TGTGCCAGGGATAATCTCACAGATACGCAGTATTTT.

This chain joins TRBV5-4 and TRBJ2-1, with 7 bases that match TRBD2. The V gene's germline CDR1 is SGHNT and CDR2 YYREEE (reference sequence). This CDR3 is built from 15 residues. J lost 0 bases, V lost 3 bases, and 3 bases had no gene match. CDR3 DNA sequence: TGTGCCAGCAGCTCAACTAGCGACTCCTACAATGAGCAGTTCTTC. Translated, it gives CASSSTSDSYNEQFF. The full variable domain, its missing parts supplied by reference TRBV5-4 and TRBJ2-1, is ETGVTQSPTHLIKTRGQQVTLRCSSQSGHNTVSWYQQALGQGPQFIFQYYREEENGRGNFPPRFSGLQFPNYSSELNVNALELDDSALYLCASSSTSDSYNEQFFGPGTRLTVL.

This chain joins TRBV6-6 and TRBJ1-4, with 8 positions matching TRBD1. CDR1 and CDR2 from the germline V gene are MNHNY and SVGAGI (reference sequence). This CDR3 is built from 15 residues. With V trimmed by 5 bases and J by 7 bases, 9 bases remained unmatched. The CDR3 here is CASSDRQGSGEKLFF. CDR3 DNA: TGTGCCAGCAGTGACCGACAGGGGTCGGGTGAAAAACTGTTTTTT.

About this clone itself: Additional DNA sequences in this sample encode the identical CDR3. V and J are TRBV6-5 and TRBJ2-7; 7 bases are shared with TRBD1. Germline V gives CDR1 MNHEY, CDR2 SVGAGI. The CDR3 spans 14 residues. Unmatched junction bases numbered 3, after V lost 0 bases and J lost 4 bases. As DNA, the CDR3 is TGTGCCAGCAGTTACTCAACAGGGGTATACGAGCAGTACTTC. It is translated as CASSYSTGVYEQYF.

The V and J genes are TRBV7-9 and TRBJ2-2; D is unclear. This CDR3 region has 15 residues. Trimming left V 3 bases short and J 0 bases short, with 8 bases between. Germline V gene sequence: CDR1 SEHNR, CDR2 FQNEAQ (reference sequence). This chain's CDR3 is CASSFDGANTGELFF. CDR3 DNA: TGTGCCAGCAGCTTTGATGGGGCGAACACCGGGGAGCTGTTTTTT.

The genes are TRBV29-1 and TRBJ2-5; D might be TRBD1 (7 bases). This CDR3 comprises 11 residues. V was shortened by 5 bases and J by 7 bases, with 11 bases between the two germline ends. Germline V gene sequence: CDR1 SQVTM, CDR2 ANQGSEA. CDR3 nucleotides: TGCAGCGTTTACAGGGGAGGGACCCAGTACTTC. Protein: CSVYRGGTQYF.

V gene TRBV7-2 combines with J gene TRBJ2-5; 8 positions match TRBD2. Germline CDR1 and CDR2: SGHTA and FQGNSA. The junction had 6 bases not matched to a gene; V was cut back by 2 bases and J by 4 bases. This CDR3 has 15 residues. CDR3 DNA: TGTGCCAGCAGCTTAAGACGGGGGGGCGGAGAGACCCAGTACTTC. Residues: CASSLRRGGGETQYF. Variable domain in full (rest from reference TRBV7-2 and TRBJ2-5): GAGVSQSPSNKVTEKGKDVELRCDPISGHTALYWYRQSLGQGLEFLIYFQGNSAPDKSGLPSDRFSAERTGGSVSTLTIQRTQQEDSAVYLCASSLRRGGGETQYFGPGTRLLVL.

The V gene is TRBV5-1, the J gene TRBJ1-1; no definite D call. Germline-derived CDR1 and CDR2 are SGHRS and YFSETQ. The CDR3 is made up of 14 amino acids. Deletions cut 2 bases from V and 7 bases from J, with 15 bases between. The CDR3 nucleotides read TGCGCCAGCAGCTTAGGACTGCCGGAGGGTGAAGCTTTCTTT. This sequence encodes CASSLGLPEGEAFF.

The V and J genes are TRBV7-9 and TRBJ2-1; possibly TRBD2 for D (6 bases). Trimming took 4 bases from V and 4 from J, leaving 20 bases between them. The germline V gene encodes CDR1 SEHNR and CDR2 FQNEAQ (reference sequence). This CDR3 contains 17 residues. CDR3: CASSWRGGPQSYNEQFF. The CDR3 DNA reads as TGTGCCAGCAGCTGGAGGGGAGGCCCTCAGTCATACAATGAGCAGTTCTTC.

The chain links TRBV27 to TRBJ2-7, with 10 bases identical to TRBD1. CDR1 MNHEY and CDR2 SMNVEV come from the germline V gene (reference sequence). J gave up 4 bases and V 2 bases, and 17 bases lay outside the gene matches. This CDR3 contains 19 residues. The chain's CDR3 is CASSLHGDRGSSGPYEQYF. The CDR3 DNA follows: TGTGCCAGCAGTTTACATGGGGACAGGGGATCATCGGGACCTTACGAGCAGTACTTC.

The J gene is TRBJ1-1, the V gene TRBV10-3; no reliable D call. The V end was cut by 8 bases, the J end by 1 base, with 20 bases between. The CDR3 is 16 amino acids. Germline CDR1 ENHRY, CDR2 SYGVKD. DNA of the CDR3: TGTGCCATCTCGGCAGATGTCAGTGTAGGGAACACTGAAGCTTTCTTT. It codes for CAISADVSVGNTEAFF.

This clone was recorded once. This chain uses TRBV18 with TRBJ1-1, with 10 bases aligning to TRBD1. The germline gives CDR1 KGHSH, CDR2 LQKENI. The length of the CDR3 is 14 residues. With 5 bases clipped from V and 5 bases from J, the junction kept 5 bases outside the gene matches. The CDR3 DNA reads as TGTGCCAGCTCATTGACAGGGGGCGAGACTGAAGCTTTCTTT. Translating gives CASSLTGGETEAFF.

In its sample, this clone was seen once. The CDR3 reads CASSVMGSEQYF. CDR3 DNA: TGTGCCAGCAGCGTCATGGGGAGCGAGCAGTACTTC. The J gene is TRBJ2-7, the V gene TRBV9; tentatively, D is TRBD2 (5 bases). Germline-derived CDR1 and CDR2 are SGDLS and YYNGEE. The CDR3 is made up of 12 amino acids. Deletions cut 2 bases from V and 6 bases from J, with 9 bases between.

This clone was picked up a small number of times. CDR3 nucleotide sequence: TGTGCCAGCTCACCACGGACTAGCGGGTCGAACACCGGGGAGCTGTTTTTT. Its translation is CASSPRTSGSNTGELFF. V and J are TRBV18 and TRBJ2-2, with TRBD2 matching over 11 bases. The germline V gene encodes CDR1 KGHSH and CDR2 LQKENI. J gave up 0 bases and V 1 base, and 1 base lay outside the gene matches. The CDR3 has 17 amino acids.